The rows below give T cell receptor beta chains drawn from one sample of a study of T-cell memory formation after mild COVID-19. TCRdb re-called the 5' RACE reads with MiXCR, one entry per CDR3 protein. The repertoire consists of fewer than 200,000 distinct CDR3 sequences, with 15% to 20% occurring once and the leading ten covering more than 3%. Sequencing was performed on PBMCs or a T cell subset sorted from them (not recorded which). All receptors derive from a man between 18 and 35 years old who had mild COVID-19 (a few samples of this study predate the infection). Cell type and time point are not known. CDR3s include the opening cysteine and the closing phenylalanine or tryptophan. The D gene is left open where the match is weak.

cdr3_aa: CASSLGPGQQDSYGYTF
d_call: TRBD1
v_call: TRBV5-1
cdr3_length: 17
j_call: TRBJ1-2

cdr3_aa: CASSPRTAHNEQFF
d_call: -
v_call: TRBV7-2
cdr3_length: 14
j_call: TRBJ2-1

cdr3_aa: CSARDSVAGQGLAFF
d_call: TRBD1
v_call: TRBV20-1
cdr3_length: 15
j_call: TRBJ1-1

cdr3_aa: CASSSQGSDTQYF
d_call: TRBD1
v_call: TRBV27
cdr3_length: 13
j_call: TRBJ2-3

cdr3_aa: CSVELMDRVSGNEQFF
d_call: TRBD1
v_call: TRBV29-1
cdr3_length: 16
j_call: TRBJ2-1

cdr3_aa: CSVGDLTDTQYF
d_call: -
v_call: TRBV29-1
cdr3_length: 12
j_call: TRBJ2-3

cdr3_aa: CASSLRLGYTGELFF
d_call: -
v_call: TRBV7-2
cdr3_length: 15
j_call: TRBJ2-2

cdr3_aa: CASSRWDRGNEQFF
d_call: TRBD1
v_call: TRBV7-2
cdr3_length: 14
j_call: TRBJ2-1

cdr3_aa: CASSSDRISPMGNEQFF
d_call: -
v_call: TRBV9
cdr3_length: 17
j_call: TRBJ2-1

cdr3_aa: CASSLTGVSTEAFF
d_call: TRBD1
v_call: TRBV7-3
cdr3_length: 14
j_call: TRBJ1-1